This TCR beta chain was sequenced in a study of cytomegalovirus exposure and HLA in healthy donors. CDR3 length equals 17 residues. Trimming cost V 0 bases and J 1 base, with 15 bases left between them. Germline V lookup: CDR1 LNHNV, CDR2 YYDKDF (reference sequence). TCRdb's copy holds only in-frame clones and misses some; the assay was immunoSEQ multiplex PCR. The sample holds over 130,000 clones; approximately 86% are singletons and the top ten take less than 9%. Material: PBMCs. V is TRBV15 and J is TRBJ1-1; no clear D. The clonotype originates from a man younger than 35 in good health and CMV-seropositive. The CDR3 region is CATSRDDIFVGNTEAFF. The CDR3 DNA follows: TGTGCCACCAGCAGAGATGACATCTTTGTCGGGAACACTGAAGCTTTCTTT.